The present entry profiles one T cell receptor (beta chain) with its context. Its cognate antigen is unknown. TCRdb fed the RT-PCR reads into MiXCR, producing one record per CDR3 protein. Here the sample spans hundreds of thousands of distinct CDR3 sequences, approximately 15% being singletons. In germline, CDR1 is MDHEN, CDR2 SYDVKM. Trimming removed 8 bases from V and 5 bases from J; junction bases left unmatched: 10. The CDR3 contains 14 residues. This entry belongs to a study of response to subunit inactivated influenza vaccine. Study-wide results and limits: It was the authors' suggestion that each seasonal influenza vaccination recruits few new T cells.

The chain employs TRBV28 and TRBJ2-7, with 9 bases fitting TRBD1. The receptor was isolated from a man aged 45-69 years who received an inactivated influenza vaccine. The sequences come from CD4+ T cells sorted from PBMCs, collected roughly 24 months after vaccination. CDR3 loop: CASRGAGQGNEQYF. CDR3 DNA: TGTGCCAGCCGTGGAGCGGGACAGGGAAACGAGCAGTACTTC.